The 23 T cell receptor beta chains given below trace back to one sample, sequenced in a study of blood T cell repertoires in COVID-19 (dated by TCRdb to the early 2020s). Libraries were made using the immunoSEQ multiplex PCR assay. What TCRdb holds here is the immuneACCESS table cut down to in-frame rearrangements. Part of the clones is not present; checked against another copy, under half of the missing clones reflect an unresolved V gene, and the others are unexplained. The sample contains more than 300,000 clones, roughly 90% of them found a single time. Under 20% of the sample rests with the top ten. The sample comprised PBMCs or T cells enriched from blood (not recorded which). Every receptor here comes from a woman younger than 45 who had recovered from COVID-19.

The chain combines TRBV4-3 with TRBJ2-7; the match to TRBD1 covers 9 bases. The germline V gene encodes CDR1 LGHNA and CDR2 YSLEER. This CDR3 contains 16 residues. V was clipped by 4 bases and J by 3 bases; unmatched bases: 10. CDR3 protein: CASSLTTGTGFYEQYF. CDR3 in DNA: TGCGCCAGCAGCCTTACGACCGGGACAGGGTTCTACGAGCAGTACTTC.

This sequence joins TRBV28 and TRBJ1-6; D is uncertain. The CDR3 runs to 17 residues. The germline V gene encodes CDR1 MDHEN and CDR2 SYDVKM. The V gene lost 5 bases and the J gene lost 0 bases, with 14 bases spanning the gap. The CDR3 here is CASSRRWSDSYNSPLHF. The CDR3 nucleotides read TGTGCCAGCAGTCGTCGCTGGAGTGACTCCTATAATTCACCCCTCCACTTT.

This clone was seen more than once but under ten times. The rearrangement uses TRBV19 and TRBJ2-7, with 7 bases lining up with TRBD2. CDR3 length: 16 residues. Germline CDR1 reads LNHDA; CDR2 reads SQIVND (reference sequence). With 5 bases clipped from V and 0 bases from J, the junction kept 10 bases outside the gene matches. The CDR3 DNA sequence: TGTGCCAGTAGTCCCGCGGGGAGGGACGGCTCCTACGAGCAGTACTTC. It codes for CASSPAGRDGSYEQYF.

The chain combines TRBV5-5 with TRBJ2-5, with D perhaps TRBD1 (5 bases). The CDR3 sequence is 13 residues long. V lost 7 bases and J 2 bases, leaving 12 bases between the germline ends. Per germline, CDR1 SGHKS and CDR2 YYEKEE (reference sequence). This CDR3 is CASFRQSQETQYF. The CDR3, as DNA: TGTGCCAGCTTTCGACAGTCACAAGAGACCCAGTACTTC.

V gene TRBV24-1 combines with J gene TRBJ2-1; maybe TRBD2 (6 bases). The germline CDR1 and CDR2 sequences are KGHDR and SFDVKD. The CDR3 is 16 residues long. Trimming shortened V by 4 bases and J by 0 bases, and 12 bases separated the two germline ends. The chain's CDR3 is CATSDWDSSSYNEQFF. CDR3 nucleotides: TGTGCCACCAGTGACTGGGACTCCAGCTCCTACAATGAGCAGTTCTTC.

This clone was detected only once. This chain uses TRBV7-2 with TRBJ2-2; 8 nucleotides match TRBD1. This CDR3 is 14 amino acids long. Germline V CDR1 and CDR2: SGHTA, FQGNSA. V dropped 5 bases and J dropped 5; count of bases not matched to a gene: 4. In DNA form, the CDR3 reads TGTGCCAGCAGCCGCGGGACAGGTACCGGGGAGCTGTTTTTT. Translated: CASSRGTGTGELFF.

The V and J genes are TRBV6-5 and TRBJ1-6; 10 bases map to TRBD1. Trimming cost V 7 bases and J 6 bases; bases outside gene matches: 6. Germline assignment: CDR1 MNHEY and CDR2 SVGAGI. The CDR3 is 15 amino acids. CDR3 sequence (DNA): TGTGCCAGCATCCGGGACAGGGGCGCTAATTCACCCCTCCACTTT. It yields the protein CASIRDRGANSPLHF.

The rearrangement joins TRBV7-3 to TRBJ2-1; 7 positions match TRBD2. Per the germline V gene, CDR1 is SGHTA and CDR2 is FQGTGA. V lost 2 bases, J lost 6 bases, and 7 bases stayed unmatched. The CDR3 has 15 residues. The CDR3 region has the DNA TGTGCCAGCAGCTTACAGGGCGGGGGTTTCAATGAGCAGTTCTTC. This gives the protein CASSLQGGGFNEQFF.

The count of this clone is one. This sequence joins TRBV12-3 or TRBV12-4 and TRBJ2-2, with D tentatively TRBD1 (5 bases). V lost 6 bases and J lost 7, with 12 bases in between. The CDR3 is made up of 13 amino acids. CDR3 coding DNA: TGTGCCAGCAGACCCGACAGCCACGGGGAGCTGTTTTTT. Protein product: CASRPDSHGELFF.

The rearrangement links TRBV28 to TRBJ1-2, with D possibly TRBD1 on 6 matching bases. V was shortened by 8 bases and J by 5 bases, with 15 bases between the two germline ends. The CDR3 spans 13 residues. The germline V gene encodes CDR1 MDHEN and CDR2 SYDVKM. The CDR3, as DNA: TGTGCCAGCTCCGAGGGGGGGAGGTATGGCTACACCTTC. Protein: CASSEGGRYGYTF.

The J gene is TRBJ2-3, the V gene TRBV3-1 (or the pseudogene TRBV3-2); TRBD2 matches 11 bases. Germline-derived CDR1 and CDR2 are LGHDT and YNNKEL (reference sequence). CDR3 length equals 17 residues. V dropped 3 bases and J dropped 5; count of bases not matched to a gene: 10. CDR3: CASSQRLAGSREDTQYF. The CDR3 region has the DNA TGTGCCAGCAGCCAGAGACTAGCGGGGAGTCGTGAAGATACGCAGTATTTT.

This chain links TRBV11-1 with TRBJ2-7; 7 bases align to TRBD1. The germline V gene has CDR1 SGHAT and CDR2 FQDESV (reference sequence). J was trimmed by 8 bases and V by 6 bases; bases with no gene match: 7. This CDR3 contains 12 residues. The CDR3 sequence is CASRKEGGKQYF. CDR3 coding DNA: TGTGCCAGCAGGAAGGAAGGGGGCAAGCAGTACTTC.

The J gene is TRBJ2-5, the V gene TRBV6-4; 11 bases are shared with TRBD2. The length of the CDR3 is 16 residues. Germline V lookup: CDR1 MRHNA, CDR2 SNTAGT. The V gene end was trimmed by 3 bases and the J gene end by 4 bases; junction bases not matched to a gene: 7. The CDR3 bases are TGTGCCAGCAGTGAAAACCTAGCGGGAGGTGTAGAGACCCAGTACTTC. Its protein is CASSENLAGGVETQYF.

The V and J genes are TRBV4-1 and TRBJ2-6, with unresolved D. The CDR3 sequence is 16 residues long. V lost 1 base and J lost 0, with 7 bases in between. Per germline, CDR1 MGHRA and CDR2 YSYEKL. As DNA, the CDR3 is TGCGCCAGCAGCCAAGTACGTAGCTCTGGGGCCAACGTCCTGACTTTC. Its translation: CASSQVRSSGANVLTF.

The rearrangement joins TRBV5-1 to TRBJ2-7; 9 bases match TRBD1. This CDR3 is 14 amino acids long. Germline trimming cut 4 bases from V and 2 bases from J; bases unmatched to any gene: 4. Germline CDR1 SGHRS, CDR2 YFSETQ. CDR3 residues: CASSGTGKTYEQYF. DNA of the CDR3: TGCGCCAGCAGCGGGACAGGGAAGACCTACGAGCAGTACTTC.

The chain joins TRBV9 to TRBJ2-7; 9 bases are shared with TRBD2. Germline V gives CDR1 SGDLS, CDR2 YYNGEE. This CDR3 contains 16 residues. V trimming: 2 bases; J trimming: 5 bases; junction bases outside the gene matches: 11. The CDR3 coding sequence is TGTGCCAGCAGCGTTTCTCCCTTAGCGGGAGAGGACGAGCAGTACTTC. Encoded protein: CASSVSPLAGEDEQYF.

With respect to this clone: The same CDR3 can be traced to other DNA sequences in this sample. The gene calls are TRBV3-1 (or the pseudogene TRBV3-2) and TRBJ1-5, with a tentative D call TRBD1 (6 bases). This CDR3 region has 13 residues. CDR1 LGHDT and CDR2 YNNKEL come from the germline V gene (reference sequence). V dropped 3 bases and J dropped 4 bases, with 7 bases sitting between them. CDR3 sequence (DNA): TGTGCCAGCAGCCAGGGGGCAAATCAGCCCCAGCATTTT. This translates into CASSQGANQPQHF.

The chain couples TRBV19 to TRBJ2-2; TRBD1 matches 7 bases. The germline gives CDR1 LNHDA, CDR2 SQIVND (reference sequence). Germline trimming cut 5 bases from V and 6 bases from J; bases unmatched to any gene: 3. This CDR3 region has 13 residues. The CDR3 coding sequence is TGTGCCAGTAGTTTGACAGGGTCCGGGGAGCTGTTTTTT. Protein: CASSLTGSGELFF.

In regard to this clone: Other DNA sequences within the sample encode an identical CDR3. The chain joins TRBV7-3 to TRBJ2-3; unclear D gene. The CDR3 totals 12 residues. Deletions cut 5 bases from V and 1 base from J, with 4 bases between. Germline CDR1 and CDR2: SGHTA and FQGTGA. CDR3 in amino acids: CASSPGTDTQYF. The CDR3, as DNA: TGTGCCAGCAGCCCAGGCACAGATACGCAGTATTTT.

This chain uses TRBV4-3 with TRBJ2-1; D is ambiguous. The CDR3 length is 14 residues. The V gene's germline CDR1 is LGHNA and CDR2 YSLEER. The germline V and J ends were trimmed by 0 bases and 6 bases, with 9 bases remaining between them. In DNA, the CDR3 is TGCGCCAGCAGCCAAGAAATGGTCAGCAATGAGCAGTTCTTC. Amino acid sequence: CASSQEMVSNEQFF.

V usage is TRBV4-1 and J usage is TRBJ2-1, with TRBD2 matching over 14 bases. The CDR3 is 17 residues long. The trim removed 1 base at V and 7 bases at J, leaving 6 bases unmatched. From germline, CDR1 is MGHRA and CDR2 YSYEKL. This CDR3 reads CASSQATGTSGRNEQFF. The CDR3 nucleotides read TGCGCCAGCAGCCAAGCAACCGGGACTAGCGGGAGAAATGAGCAGTTCTTC.

V is TRBV7-2 and J is TRBJ2-1, with a weak D call TRBD2 (5 bases). V lost 4 bases to trimming and J lost 6 bases, with 10 bases between them. CDR1 and CDR2 (germline): SGHTA, FQGNSA. This CDR3 comprises 13 residues. The CDR3 region is CASSSPGLNEQFF. DNA for the CDR3: TGTGCCAGCAGCTCACCCGGACTCAATGAGCAGTTCTTC. Full variable domain (rest looked up from reference TRBV7-2 and TRBJ2-1): GAGVSQSPSNKVTEKGKDVELRCDPISGHTALYWYRQSLGQGLEFLIYFQGNSAPDKSGLPSDRFSAERTGGSVSTLTIQRTQQEDSAVYLCASSSPGLNEQFFGPGTRLTVL.

The rearrangement links TRBV6-5 to TRBJ2-2; maybe TRBD2 (5 bases). V lost 0 bases and J lost 13, with 6 bases in between. The length of the CDR3 is 11 residues. Germline-derived CDR1 and CDR2 are MNHEY and SVGAGI. As DNA, the CDR3 is TGTGCCAGCAGTTACTCGGACTGGCTGTTTTTT. Translation: CASSYSDWLFF.